This is a list of T cell receptor beta chains from one sample in a study of T cells in Graves' hyperthyroidism and ophthalmopathy. TCRdb reanalysed the multiplex PCR reads using MiXCR and keeps one entry per CDR3 protein. The repertoire has hundreds of thousands of distinct CDR3 sequences, around 21% of them found once; the top ten carry 30% to 40%. Sequencing was carried out using blood. All receptors derive from a man aged 25-45 years with Graves' ophthalmopathy. Both conserved end residues are part of each CDR3. D genes are given only for firm matches. Clone size, where shown, is once, few, many, or a class for clones that have expanded.

d_gene: .
j_gene: TRBJ1-4
abundance: few
v_gene: TRBV9
CDR3aa: CASSVDHTGGKLFF
CDR3nt: TGTGCCAGCAGCGTAGACCATACCGGGGGGAAACTGTTTTTT

d_gene: TRBD2
j_gene: TRBJ2-1
abundance: .
v_gene: TRBV12-3/TRBV12-4
CDR3aa: CASSLGSGRISNEQFF
CDR3nt: TGTGCCAGCAGTTTAGGGAGCGGGAGGATCAGCAATGAGCAGTTCTTC

d_gene: TRBD1
j_gene: TRBJ2-5
abundance: few
v_gene: TRBV12-3/TRBV12-4
CDR3aa: CASSFGDRVQETQYF
CDR3nt: TGTGCCAGCAGTTTCGGCGACAGGGTCCAAGAGACCCAGTACTTC

d_gene: .
j_gene: TRBJ2-3
abundance: many
v_gene: TRBV7-3
CDR3aa: CASSLGSGTTDTQYF
CDR3nt: TGTGCCAGCAGCCTGGGCAGCGGAACGACAGATACGCAGTATTTT

d_gene: TRBD2
j_gene: TRBJ2-7
abundance: few
v_gene: TRBV20-1
CDR3aa: CSASTSATYEQYF
CDR3nt: TGCAGTGCTAGTACTAGCGCGACCTACGAGCAGTACTTC

d_gene: .
j_gene: TRBJ2-1
abundance: many
v_gene: TRBV5-1
CDR3aa: CASSWDGSSYNEQFF
CDR3nt: TGCGCCAGCAGCTGGGACGGAAGCTCCTACAATGAGCAGTTCTTC

d_gene: .
j_gene: TRBJ1-6
abundance: .
v_gene: TRBV16
CDR3aa: CASSEPGDLVNSPLHF
CDR3nt: TGTGCCAGCAGCGAACCAGGGGATTTAGTAAATTCACCCCTCCACTTT

d_gene: .
j_gene: TRBJ2-7
abundance: .
v_gene: TRBV7-2
CDR3aa: CASSLGAGLFYEQYF
CDR3nt: TGTGCCAGCAGCTTAGGGGCGGGTCTGTTTTACGAGCAGTACTTC

d_gene: .
j_gene: TRBJ1-1
abundance: .
v_gene: TRBV4-2
CDR3aa: CASSQGHNSMNTEAFF
CDR3nt: TGTGCCAGCAGCCAAGGCCACAACAGTATGAACACTGAAGCTTTCTTT

d_gene: .
j_gene: TRBJ2-7
abundance: many
v_gene: TRBV2
CDR3aa: CASSEAGRLHEQYF
CDR3nt: TGTGCCAGCAGTGAAGCAGGCAGGCTGCACGAGCAGTACTTC

d_gene: TRBD2
j_gene: TRBJ2-1
abundance: many
v_gene: TRBV7-3
CDR3aa: CASSLRPAGGGGEQFF
CDR3nt: TGTGCCAGCAGCTTAAGACCAGCGGGAGGGGGAGGTGAGCAGTTCTTC

d_gene: .
j_gene: TRBJ1-2
abundance: .
v_gene: TRBV25-1
CDR3aa: CASTNNYGYTF
CDR3nt: TGTGCCAGCACAAATAACTATGGCTACACCTTC

d_gene: .
j_gene: TRBJ2-1
abundance: few
v_gene: TRBV10-3
CDR3aa: CAIRSLSSSGKSYNEQFF
CDR3nt: TGTGCCATCAGATCCCTATCATCATCCGGGAAATCCTACAATGAGCAGTTCTTC

d_gene: .
j_gene: TRBJ2-2
abundance: .
v_gene: TRBV5-6
CDR3aa: CASSTRGANTGELFF
CDR3nt: TGTGCCAGCAGCACCAGGGGTGCGAACACCGGGGAGCTGTTTTTT

d_gene: TRBD1
j_gene: TRBJ2-2
abundance: few
v_gene: TRBV10-3
CDR3aa: CAISGQQGGTGELFF
CDR3nt: TGTGCCATCAGTGGTCAACAGGGGGGCACCGGGGAGCTGTTTTTT

d_gene: .
j_gene: TRBJ2-2
abundance: few
v_gene: TRBV24-1
CDR3aa: CATRGDAYTGELFF
CDR3nt: TGTGCCACCAGGGGGGACGCCTACACCGGGGAGCTGTTTTTT

d_gene: .
j_gene: TRBJ1-2
abundance: .
v_gene: TRBV5-8
CDR3aa: CASRLYGGYGYTF
CDR3nt: TGTGCCAGCAGGCTGTATGGAGGCTATGGCTACACCTTC

d_gene: TRBD2
j_gene: TRBJ2-1
abundance: .
v_gene: TRBV7-9
CDR3aa: CASSRTSGYEQFF
CDR3nt: TGTGCCAGCAGCCGGACTAGCGGGTATGAGCAGTTCTTC

d_gene: .
j_gene: TRBJ2-1
abundance: .
v_gene: TRBV9
CDR3aa: CASSVSADSYSYNEQFF
CDR3nt: TGTGCCAGCAGCGTCTCAGCTGACAGTTACTCCTACAATGAGCAGTTCTTC

d_gene: TRBD1
j_gene: TRBJ2-7
abundance: many
v_gene: TRBV6-1
CDR3aa: CASIRHGQGAYEQYF
CDR3nt: TGTGCCAGCATCCGGCACGGACAGGGTGCCTACGAGCAGTACTTC

d_gene: TRBD2
j_gene: TRBJ2-3
abundance: .
v_gene: TRBV7-2
CDR3aa: CASSSSGRGLDDTQYF
CDR3nt: TGTGCCAGCAGCTCTAGCGGGAGGGGTTTAGACGATACGCAGTATTTT

d_gene: TRBD2
j_gene: TRBJ2-5
abundance: .
v_gene: TRBV9
CDR3aa: CASSVGTSGGQETQYF
CDR3nt: TGTGCCAGCAGCGTAGGGACTAGCGGGGGTCAAGAGACCCAGTACTTC

d_gene: TRBD1
j_gene: TRBJ2-7
abundance: few
v_gene: TRBV6-1
CDR3aa: CASRTRQGSYEQYF
CDR3nt: TGTGCCAGCAGAACCAGACAGGGGTCGTACGAGCAGTACTTC

d_gene: TRBD1
j_gene: TRBJ1-1
abundance: many
v_gene: TRBV12-3/TRBV12-4
CDR3aa: CASSPGTGVTEAFF
CDR3nt: TGTGCCAGCAGTCCCGGGACAGGGGTAACTGAAGCTTTCTTT